These 6 T cell receptor beta chains were sequenced from one sample in a study of identical twins. One entry per CDR3 protein results from TCRdb running MiXCR on the 5' RACE reads. The sample consists of 500,000 to 600,000 distinct CDR3 sequences, approximately 22% of them appearing once. This sample also belongs to another study, concerning T cells expressing NK-cell markers.

The specimen was CD4+ T cells sorted from blood. Receptors were obtained from a woman aged 18-35 years in good health.

In DNA form, the CDR3 reads TGTGCCAGCTCACCACCAAACAGCCCGAACACTGAAGCTTTCTTT. It codes for CASSPPNSPNTEAFF. The chain links TRBV18 to TRBJ1-1; no clear D. This CDR3 contains 15 residues. The V end lost 0 bases, the J end lost 1 base, and 9 bases lay between the germline ends. Germline V gives CDR1 KGHSH, CDR2 LQKENI.

The genes are TRBV5-1 and TRBJ2-3; TRBD2 agrees at 10 bases. Looked up from germline, CDR1 is SGHRS and CDR2 is YFSETQ. The CDR3 contains 15 residues. V lost 1 base, J lost 10 bases, and 9 bases stayed unmatched. The CDR3 DNA reads as TGCGCCAGCAGCTTGACTAGCGGGGCCCGAGAATCGCAGTATTTT. This codes for CASSLTSGARESQYF.

The chain is built from TRBV11-2 and TRBJ1-2; D is unresolved. Deletions cut 5 bases from V and 5 bases from J, with 12 bases between. Germline loops: CDR1 SGHAT, CDR2 FQNNGV. This CDR3 is 13 amino acids long. The CDR3 loop reads CASSPPLRYGYTF. The CDR3, as DNA: TGTGCCAGCAGCCCCCCTCTACGTTATGGCTACACCTTC.

This clonotype was observed a few times. The chain carries TRBV11-2 and TRBJ2-1; 10 positions match TRBD2. Germline values: CDR1 SGHAT, CDR2 FQNNGV. This CDR3 comprises 16 residues. The V segment lost 7 bases and the J segment 7 bases; nucleotides outside the gene matches: 13. The CDR3 protein is CASTHLSGRSENEQFF. CDR3 nucleotide sequence: TGTGCCAGCACCCATCTTAGCGGGAGGTCTGAAAATGAGCAGTTCTTC.

The chain carries TRBV7-2 and TRBJ2-7; no reliable D call. Germline V gene data show CDR1 as SGHTA and CDR2 as FQGNSA. Trimming removed 2 bases from V and 4 bases from J, with 9 bases in between. This CDR3 has 13 amino acids. CDR3 DNA: TGTGCCAGCAGCTTAATCGGGTTATACGAGCAGTACTTC. This translates into CASSLIGLYEQYF.

The chain uses TRBV12-5 and TRBJ2-5, with 9 bases matching TRBD1. Germline lookup yields CDR1 LGHNT and CDR2 FRNRAP. CDR3 size: 14 residues. The trim removed 6 bases at V and 2 bases at J, leaving 4 bases unmatched. The DNA for the CDR3 is TGTGCTAGTGGCAACGGACAGGGGCAAGAGACCCAGTACTTC. This gives the protein CASGNGQGQETQYF. The variable domain in full, completed from reference TRBV12-5 and TRBJ2-5, reads DARVTQTPRHKVTEMGQEVTMRCQPILGHNTVFWYRQTMMQGLELLAYFRNRAPLDDSGMPKDRFSAEMPDATLATLKIQPSEPRDSAVYFCASGNGQGQETQYFGPGTRLLVL.